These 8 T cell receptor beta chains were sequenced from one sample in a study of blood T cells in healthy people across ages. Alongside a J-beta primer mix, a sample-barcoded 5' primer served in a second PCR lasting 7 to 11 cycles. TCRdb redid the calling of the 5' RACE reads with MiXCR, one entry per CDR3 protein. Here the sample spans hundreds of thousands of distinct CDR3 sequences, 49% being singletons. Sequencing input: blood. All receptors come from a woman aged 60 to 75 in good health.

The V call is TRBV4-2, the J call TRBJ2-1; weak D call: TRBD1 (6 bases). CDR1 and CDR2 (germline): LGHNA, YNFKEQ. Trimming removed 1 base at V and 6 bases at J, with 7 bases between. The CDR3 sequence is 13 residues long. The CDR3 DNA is TGTGCCAGCAGCCAAGGACAGGTCAATGAGCAGTTCTTC. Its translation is CASSQGQVNEQFF.

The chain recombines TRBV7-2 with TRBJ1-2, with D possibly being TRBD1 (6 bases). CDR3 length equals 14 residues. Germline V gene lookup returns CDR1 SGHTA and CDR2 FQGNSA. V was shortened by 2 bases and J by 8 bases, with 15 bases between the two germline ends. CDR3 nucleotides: TGTGCCAGCAGCTTATATGGGGGCGCTTACGGCTACACCTTC. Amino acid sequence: CASSLYGGAYGYTF.

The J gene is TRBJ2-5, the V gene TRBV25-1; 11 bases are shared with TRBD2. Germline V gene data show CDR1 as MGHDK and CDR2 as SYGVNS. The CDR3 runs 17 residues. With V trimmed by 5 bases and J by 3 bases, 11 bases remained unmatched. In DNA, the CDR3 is TGTGCCAGCAGTAGGGATCTAGCGGGAGGTCGGAAAGAGACCCAGTACTTC. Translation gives CASSRDLAGGRKETQYF.

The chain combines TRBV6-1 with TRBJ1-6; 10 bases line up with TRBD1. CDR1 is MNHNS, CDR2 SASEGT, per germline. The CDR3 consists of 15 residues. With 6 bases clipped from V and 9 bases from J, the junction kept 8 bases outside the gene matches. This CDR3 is CASRSPGQGISPLHF. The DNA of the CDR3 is TGTGCCAGCAGATCGCCGGGACAGGGGATTTCACCCCTCCACTTT.

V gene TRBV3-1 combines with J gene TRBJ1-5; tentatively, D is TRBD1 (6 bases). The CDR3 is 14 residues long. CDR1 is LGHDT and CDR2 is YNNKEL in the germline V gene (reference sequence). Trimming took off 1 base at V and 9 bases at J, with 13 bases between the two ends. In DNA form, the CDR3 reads TGTGCCAGCAGCCAAGTCCCGGGGGGCTCGCCCCAGCATTTT. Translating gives CASSQVPGGSPQHF.

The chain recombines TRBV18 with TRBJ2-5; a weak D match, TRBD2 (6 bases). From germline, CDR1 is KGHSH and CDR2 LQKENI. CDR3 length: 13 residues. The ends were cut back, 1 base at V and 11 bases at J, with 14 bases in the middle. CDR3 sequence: CASSPRGVDEQYF. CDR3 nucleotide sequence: TGTGCCAGCTCACCACGGGGGGTCGATGAGCAGTACTTC.

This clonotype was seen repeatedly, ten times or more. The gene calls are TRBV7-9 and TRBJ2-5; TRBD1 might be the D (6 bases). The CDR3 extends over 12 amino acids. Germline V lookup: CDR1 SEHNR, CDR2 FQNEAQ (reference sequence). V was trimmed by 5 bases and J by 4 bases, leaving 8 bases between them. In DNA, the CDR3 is TGTGCCAGCAGCCCACAGGGAGAGACCCAGTACTTC. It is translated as CASSPQGETQYF. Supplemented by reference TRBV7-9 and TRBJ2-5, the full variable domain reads DTGVSQNPRHKITKRGQNVTFRCDPISEHNRLYWYRQTLGQGPEFLTYFQNEAQLEKSRLLSDRFSAERPKGSFSTLEIQRTEQGDSAMYLCASSPQGETQYFGPGTRLLVL.

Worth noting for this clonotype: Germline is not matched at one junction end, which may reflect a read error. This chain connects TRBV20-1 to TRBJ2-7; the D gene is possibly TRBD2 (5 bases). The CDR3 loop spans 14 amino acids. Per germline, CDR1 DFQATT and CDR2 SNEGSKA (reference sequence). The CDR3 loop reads CSTRDGGYSYEQYF. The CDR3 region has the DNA TGCAGTACTAGAGATGGCGGGTACTCCTACGAGCAGTACTTC.